Listed below are T cell receptor beta chains from one sample, sequenced in a study of blood T cell repertoires in COVID-19. The table came from immunoSEQ multiplex PCR; TCRdb's copy has only in-frame clones and leaves some out. The data contain about 90,000 clones, around four fifths of them singletons. Sequencing was performed on peripheral blood. Receptors were obtained from a man aged 50 or older with acute or convalescent COVID-19. Each CDR3 is given with its conserved first and last residue. D genes are given only for firm matches. Only part of the rows carry a size: once, few, many, or a class if the clone is expanded.

CDR3	DNA	V	J	size	D
CAWSFQASETQYF	TGTGCCTGGAGTTTTCAAGCATCGGAGACCCAGTACTTC	TRBV30	TRBJ2-5	.	.
CASSSPGTGVGGYTF	TGTGCCAGCAGTTCCCCCGGGACAGGGGTTGGTGGCTACACCTTC	TRBV6-2/TRBV6-3	TRBJ1-2	.	TRBD1
CASGGDGYNEQFF	TGTGCCAGCGGAGGGGACGGATACAATGAGCAGTTCTTC	TRBV2	TRBJ2-1	.	.
CASSYLRGSQETQYF	TGTGCCAGCAGTTACTTACGCGGCAGCCAAGAGACCCAGTACTTC	TRBV6-6	TRBJ2-5	.	.
CSVGKGRGEKLFF	TGCAGCGTTGGGAAGGGGAGGGGCGAAAAACTGTTTTTT	TRBV29-1	TRBJ1-4	.	.
CASGAGWDAGELFF	TGTGCCAGCGGAGCGGGATGGGACGCCGGGGAGCTGTTTTTT	TRBV6-5	TRBJ2-2	.	TRBD2
CASSPDSTRGWTEAFF	TGTGCCAGCAGCCCAGACTCAACGAGGGGGTGGACTGAAGCTTTCTTT	TRBV5-4	TRBJ1-1	.	.
CASSAGQAYEQYF	TGCGCCAGCAGTGCCGGACAGGCCTACGAGCAGTACTTC	TRBV10-1	TRBJ2-7	.	TRBD1
CATSDRGETQYF	TGTGCCACCTCGGACAGGGGAGAGACCCAGTACTTC	TRBV10-3	TRBJ2-5	.	TRBD1
CASSGGRNYGYTF	TGTGCCAGCAGTGGGGGCCGAAACTATGGCTACACCTTC	TRBV2	TRBJ1-2	.	.
CASSLQLAQYF	TGTGCCAGCAGCTTACAATTGGCGCAGTACTTC	TRBV7-8	TRBJ2-7	.	.
CASTLSGNYEQYF	TGTGCCAGCACCCTTAGCGGGAACTACGAGCAGTACTTC	TRBV2	TRBJ2-7	.	TRBD2
CASSLAAVHQGNQPQHF	TGTGCCAGCAGCTTAGCAGCGGTACATCAGGGGAATCAGCCCCAGCATTTT	TRBV7-9	TRBJ1-5	.	.
CASSSGLAGPDTQYF	TGTGCCAGTAGTAGTGGACTAGCGGGACCAGATACGCAGTATTTT	TRBV19	TRBJ2-3	.	TRBD2
CASSRGGALLRETQYF	TGTGCCAGCAGCCGCGGGGGGGCCCTTTTAAGAGAGACCCAGTACTTC	TRBV11-2	TRBJ2-5	.	TRBD2
CASSIGTGNQPQHF	TGTGCCAGCAGTATAGGGACAGGGAATCAGCCCCAGCATTTT	TRBV28	TRBJ1-5	.	TRBD1
CASTDQTSGGLNEQFF	TGTGCCAGCACCGATCAGACTAGCGGGGGATTGAATGAGCAGTTCTTC	TRBV3-1/TRBV3-2	TRBJ2-1	.	TRBD2
CATRQEDYGYTF	TGTGCCACCCGACAGGAGGACTATGGCTACACCTTC	TRBV2	TRBJ1-2	.	.
CATSEGQGPMNTEAFF	TGTGCCACCAGTGAAGGACAGGGGCCTATGAACACTGAAGCTTTCTTT	TRBV24-1	TRBJ1-1	once	TRBD1
CASRFRDRVQGEAFF	TGTGCCAGCAGATTCCGGGACAGGGTCCAAGGTGAAGCTTTCTTT	TRBV28	TRBJ1-1	few	TRBD1
CASSSRQGYGYTF	TGTGCCAGCAGTTCCCGACAGGGGTATGGCTACACCTTC	TRBV6-2/TRBV6-3	TRBJ1-2	.	TRBD1
CASSQDLAGVATGELFF	TGTGCCAGCAGCCAAGACCTAGCGGGAGTCGCGACCGGGGAGCTGTTTTTT	TRBV4-2	TRBJ2-2	.	TRBD2
CASSLYGDYGYTF	TGTGCCAGCAGCTTATACGGAGACTATGGCTACACCTTC	TRBV7-2	TRBJ1-2	.	.
CASTPGSGNTIYF	TGTGCCAGCACCCCGGGCTCTGGAAACACCATATATTTT	TRBV6-5	TRBJ1-3	.	.
CASSQDRSASTDTQYF	TGTGCCAGCAGCCAAGATAGGAGCGCAAGCACAGATACGCAGTATTTT	TRBV4-2	TRBJ2-3	once	.
CSALHNEQFF	TGCAGTGCTCTCCACAATGAGCAGTTCTTC	TRBV20-1	TRBJ2-1	.	.
CASSQARGKDSPLHF	TGCGCCAGCAGCCAAGCCAGGGGCAAGGATTCACCCCTCCACTTT	TRBV4-3	TRBJ1-6	.	.
CASSPPGTGVDNEQFF	TGTGCCAGCAGCCCTCCCGGGACAGGGGTTGACAATGAGCAGTTCTTC	TRBV27	TRBJ2-1	few	TRBD1
CASRTQGGTGELFF	TGTGCCAGCAGAACGCAGGGGGGCACCGGGGAGCTGTTTTTT	TRBV6-6	TRBJ2-2	.	.
CASSRASLQSMNTEAFF	TGCGCCAGCAGCCGCGCGTCCTTACAGAGCATGAACACTGAAGCTTTCTTT	TRBV5-1	TRBJ1-1	few	.
CASSMEAEAFF	TGTGCCAGTAGTATGGAGGCTGAAGCTTTCTTT	TRBV19	TRBJ1-1	.	.
CASSPGTTMEQYF	TGTGCCAGCAGTCCCGGGACTACAATGGAGCAGTACTTC	TRBV28	TRBJ2-7	.	TRBD2
CASSSSSGLYNEQFF	TGCGCCAGCAGCTCCTCTAGCGGCCTCTACAATGAGCAGTTCTTC	TRBV5-1	TRBJ2-1	.	TRBD2
CASGQVLGNEQFF	TGTGCCAGCGGCCAGGTTCTCGGCAATGAGCAGTTCTTC	TRBV6-6	TRBJ2-1	.	.
CASRHPGQGLPNYGYTF	TGTGCCAGCAGACATCCGGGACAGGGGTTACCAAACTATGGCTACACCTTC	TRBV9	TRBJ1-2	.	TRBD1
CASSDRGDTGELFF	TGTGCCAGCAGCGACAGGGGCGACACCGGGGAGCTGTTTTTT	TRBV6-2/TRBV6-3	TRBJ2-2	.	TRBD1
CASSSDGRAAYEQYF	TGCGCCAGCAGCTCGGACGGGAGGGCCGCCTACGAGCAGTACTTC	TRBV5-1	TRBJ2-7	.	TRBD2
CASSLADRFQETQYF	TGTGCCAGCAGCTTGGCGGACAGGTTCCAAGAGACCCAGTACTTC	TRBV12-1	TRBJ2-5	.	.
CASSPEGQLSGANVLTF	TGTGCCAGCAGCCCAGAGGGACAGTTATCTGGGGCCAACGTCCTGACTTTC	TRBV7-3	TRBJ2-6	.	TRBD1
CASSLGPAGGQETQYF	TGCGCCAGCAGCTTGGGGCCAGCGGGAGGCCAAGAGACCCAGTACTTC	TRBV5-1	TRBJ2-5	.	TRBD2
CASRLAPRFPGRNGYTF	TGTGCAAGTCGCTTAGCGCCTCGATTTCCAGGCAGAAATGGCTACACCTTC	TRBV12-2	TRBJ1-2	.	.
CASSQEASTSGNGGPPTSTDTQYF	TGTGCCAGCAGCCAAGAGGCCAGTACCTCCGGCAACGGGGGGCCGCCGACGAGCACAGATACGCAGTATTTT	TRBV3-1/TRBV3-2	TRBJ2-3	.	.
CASSYSGREAFF	TGTGCCAGCAGTTACTCGGGACGGGAGGCTTTCTTT	TRBV6-5	TRBJ1-1	.	.